These T cell receptor beta chains were read from a single sample in a study of cytomegalovirus exposure and HLA in healthy donors. Using immunoSEQ multiplex PCR, the repertoire was profiled, and TCRdb retains in-frame clones only, with some absent. The sample consists of about 160,000 clones, over 80% of them appearing once. Source material: PBMCs. Source of these receptors: a woman in her late teens or twenties in good health and CMV-seronegative. Each CDR3 is given with its conserved first and last residue. Some rows mark clone size as missing; the rest say once, few, many or name a class of expanded clone.

v_call,cdr3_length,clone_size,cdr3_aa
TRBV29-1,11,-,CSAESNEKLFF
TRBV6-5,14,-,CASQERGSYNEQFF
TRBV7-9,16,-,CASSLALDGGWETQYF
TRBV28,17,once,CASSFLVRTDLNYGYTF
TRBV7-9,18,-,CASSARNRDSKNTGELFF
TRBV7-9,17,few,CASSLDRRRPGGETQYF
TRBV5-8,13,-,CASSYTANTEAFF
TRBV5-1,14,-,CASSLGTESYGYTF
TRBV4-1,17,-,CASSQERVRGFGQPQHF
TRBV28,15,-,CASSLWAEESYGYTF
TRBV10-3,16,-,CAISGDRTPRTDTQYF
TRBV6-5,15,-,CASSYGGGLGDTQYF
TRBV11-2,17,-,CASSSRGGTGTNYGYTF
TRBV7-9,13,-,CASSFSEDSEQYF
TRBV7-9,15,-,CSSSSQRESTDTQYF
TRBV5-4,12,-,CASSLGSRVQYF
TRBV2,19,-,CASSVLAGQGPEGANGLTF
TRBV6-5,15,-,CASRGRASSYNEQFF
TRBV11-3,14,few,CASSLAEVSYEQYF
TRBV6-1,15,-,CASSVFRDTDQPQHF
TRBV10-1,12,-,CASSSGSYGYTF
TRBV7-2,15,-,CASSPGTGRWQPQHF
TRBV23-1,19,-,CASSHRDRRPIYSNQPQHF
TRBV2,13,-,CASSGARNTEAFF
TRBV2,12,once,CASSGVGQPQHF
TRBV28,14,-,CASSSGTANEKLFF
TRBV7-2,14,-,CASSWDRGLYEQYF
TRBV4-1,15,-,CASSQKTGLYEKLFF